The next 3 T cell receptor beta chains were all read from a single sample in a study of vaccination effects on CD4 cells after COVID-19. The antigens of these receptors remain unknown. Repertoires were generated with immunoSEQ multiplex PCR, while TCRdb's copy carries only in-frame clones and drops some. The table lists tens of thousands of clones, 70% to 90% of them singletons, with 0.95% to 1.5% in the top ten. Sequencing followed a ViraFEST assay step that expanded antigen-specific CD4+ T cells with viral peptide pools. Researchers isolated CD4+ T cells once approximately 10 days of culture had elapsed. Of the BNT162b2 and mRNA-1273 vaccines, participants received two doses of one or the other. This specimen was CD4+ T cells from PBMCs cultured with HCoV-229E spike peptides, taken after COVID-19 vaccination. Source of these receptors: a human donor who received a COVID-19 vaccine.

This chain's CDR3 is CASSHSRGNGYTF. Here the CDR3 DNA reads TGTGCCAGCAGCCACTCCAGGGGGAATGGCTACACCTTC. This chain links TRBV14 with TRBJ1-2; 7 positions agree with TRBD1. With V trimmed by 3 bases and J by 6 bases, 4 bases remained unmatched. This CDR3 has 13 residues. CDR1 is SGHDN, CDR2 FVKESK, per germline.

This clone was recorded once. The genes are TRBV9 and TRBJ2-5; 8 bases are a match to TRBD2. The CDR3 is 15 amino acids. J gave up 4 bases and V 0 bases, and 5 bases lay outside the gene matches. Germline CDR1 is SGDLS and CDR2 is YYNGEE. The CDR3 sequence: CASSVGLAGTETQYF. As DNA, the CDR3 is TGTGCCAGCAGCGTAGGCCTAGCGGGTACAGAGACCCAGTACTTC.

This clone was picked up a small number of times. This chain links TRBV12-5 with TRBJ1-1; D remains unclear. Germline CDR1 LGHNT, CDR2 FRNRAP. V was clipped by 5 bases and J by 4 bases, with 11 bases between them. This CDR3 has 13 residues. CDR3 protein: CASGGDLPTEAFF. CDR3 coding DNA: TGTGCTAGTGGTGGTGACCTTCCCACTGAAGCTTTCTTT.